Presented here are 23 T cell receptor beta chains from one specimen sequenced in a study of Graves' ophthalmopathy and Graves' hyperthyroidism. Beta-chain TCR CDR3 regions were amplified from RNA transcripts. Second-round multiplex PCR came after first-round RT-PCR with HTBI primers. TCRdb redid the calling of the multiplex PCR reads with MiXCR, one entry per CDR3 protein. The sample holds 580,000 or so distinct CDR3 sequences, under 40% seen once. The specimen sequenced was peripheral blood or thyroid tissue (not recorded which). The receptors shown here come from an adult man with Graves' hyperthyroidism.

This chain joins TRBV9 and TRBJ2-5; 16 bases line up with TRBD2. The J call may be wrong; the DNA end is better matched by TRBJ2-1. The CDR3 is 19 amino acids. The V gene's germline CDR1 is SGDLS and CDR2 YYNGEE. The CDR3 region has the DNA TGTGCCAGCAGCGTGAGTCGAGAGGGGACTAGCGGGAGGGCGGGCGAGCAGTTCTTC. It yields the protein CASSVSREGTSGRAGEQFF.

In this sample, this clonotype turned up many times. V is TRBV14 and J is TRBJ1-1; D perhaps matches TRBD1 (5 bases). CDR1 and CDR2 from the germline V gene are SGHDN and FVKESK. V lost 0 bases and J lost 5, with 13 bases in between. There are 15 residues in the CDR3. The CDR3 is CASSQDRWGRTEAFF. DNA of the CDR3: TGTGCCAGCAGCCAAGATCGTTGGGGGAGGACTGAAGCTTTCTTT. The variable domain in full, with the rest retrieved from reference TRBV14 and TRBJ1-1, is EAGVTQFPSHSVIEKGQTVTLRCDPISGHDNLYWYRRVMGKEIKFLLHFVKESKQDESGMPNNRFLAERTGGTYSTLKVQPAELEDSGVYFCASSQDRWGRTEAFFGQGTRLTVV.

The chain combines TRBV10-3 with TRBJ2-2; the match to TRBD2 covers 9 bases. V shed 8 bases, J shed 3 bases, and the junction held 4 bases outside the gene matches. The germline CDR1 and CDR2 sequences are ENHRY and SYGVKD. CDR3 length: 14 residues. CDR3 bases: TGTGCCATCGCAAGCGGGGGGTACACCGGGGAGCTGTTTTTT. Encoded protein: CAIASGGYTGELFF.

The sample holds many counts of this clonotype. At one boundary the junction diverges from the germline segment, which might be a read error. The J gene is TRBJ1-3, the V gene TRBV9; TRBD1 might be the D (5 bases). The germline V gene has CDR1 SGDLS and CDR2 YYNGEE. The CDR3 is made up of 17 amino acids. The CDR3 DNA reads TGTGCCAGCAGCCAAGAAGCTGACAGCCACTCTGGACACACCATATATTTT. Translating gives CASSQEADSHSGHTIYF.

The rearrangement links TRBV7-9 to TRBJ2-5, with D hard to call. Matching the DNA end better, TRBJ2-1 makes the J call doubtful. The CDR3 has 11 residues. Germline CDR1 reads SEHNR; CDR2 reads FQNEAQ (reference sequence). CDR3 sequence (DNA): TGTGCCAGCAGCTTAATTCTGGAGCAGTTCTTC. Its protein product is CASSLILEQFF.

There are many counts of this clonotype. The J gene is TRBJ1-2, the V gene TRBV5-8; no firm D call. CDR1 and CDR2 from the germline V gene are SGHTS and YDEGEE. The CDR3 is made up of 15 amino acids. V gave up 1 base and J gave up 3 bases, with 13 bases separating them. For the CDR3, the DNA is TGTGCCAGCAGCTTGTTTCGGGGTGAGGACTATGGCTACACCTTC. Amino acid sequence: CASSLFRGEDYGYTF.

This clonotype was detected once. CDR3 DNA: TGTGCCAGCAGCGTAGAGGCAGCGGGAGTGGCCGGGGAGCTGTTTTTT. It translates to CASSVEAAGVAGELFF. V and J are TRBV9 and TRBJ2-2, with 8 bases lining up with TRBD2. The CDR3 extends over 16 amino acids. V shed 0 bases, J shed 6 bases, and the junction held 7 bases outside the gene matches. CDR1 and CDR2 (germline): SGDLS, YYNGEE.

V gene TRBV19 combines with J gene TRBJ1-2, with D tentatively TRBD1 (5 bases). Looked up from germline, CDR1 is LNHDA and CDR2 is SQIVND (reference sequence). The CDR3 loop spans 15 amino acids. V dropped 5 bases and J dropped 4 bases, with 17 bases sitting between them. As DNA, the CDR3 is TGTGCCAGTAGTCCCCCGGGACTAAGGAGCTATGGCTACACCTTC. This encodes CASSPPGLRSYGYTF.

This clonotype was found many times. The V call is TRBV4-1, the J call TRBJ1-4; possible D gene TRBD1, 5 bases. The CDR3 is made up of 16 amino acids. The V end was cut by 0 bases, the J end by 5 bases, with 13 bases between. Germline V gene sequence: CDR1 MGHRA, CDR2 YSYEKL. The CDR3 nucleotides are TGCGCCAGCAGCCAAGAGAACAGGCCTACAAATGAAAAACTGTTTTTT. It is translated as CASSQENRPTNEKLFF.

Remarks on this clonotype: This may be a read error, as it is one base from a much larger clone. The V call is TRBV7-6, the J call TRBJ1-6, with unresolved D. The CDR3 contains 16 residues. Germline-derived CDR1 and CDR2 are SGHVS and FNYEAQ. V was shortened by 3 bases and J by 0 bases, with 9 bases between the two germline ends. The CDR3 region has the DNA TGTGCCAGCAGCTTGAGGAACAGCTCCTATAATTCACCCCTCCACTTT. Translation gives CASSLRNSSYNSPLHF.

The chain couples TRBV25-1 to TRBJ1-1; 7 bases agree with TRBD1. V lost 6 bases to trimming and J lost 3 bases; unmatched junction nucleotides: 10. Germline lookup yields CDR1 MGHDK and CDR2 SYGVNS. This CDR3 comprises 15 residues. In nucleotides, the CDR3 is TGTGCCAGCAGCGAGTCAGGGGGGTCGGACACTGAAGCTTTCTTT. Amino acids: CASSESGGSDTEAFF.

The chain employs TRBV12-3 or TRBV12-4 and TRBJ1-4; weak D call: TRBD1 (5 bases). V lost 2 bases and J 4 bases, leaving 11 bases between the germline ends. The CDR3 loop spans 15 amino acids. CDR3 sequence: CASSLSVRGNEKLFF. The CDR3 nucleotides read TGTGCCAGCAGTTTATCGGTGAGGGGTAATGAAAAACTGTTTTTT.

In regard to this clonotype: This clone may be a read error of a much larger clone one base away. V usage is TRBV7-8 and J usage is TRBJ1-1; possible D gene TRBD1, 5 bases. The CDR3 is 16 amino acids. Trimming removed 1 base at V and 3 bases at J, with 15 bases between. CDR1 is SGHVS and CDR2 is FQNEAQ in the germline V gene. The DNA of the CDR3 is TGTGCCAGCAGCTTAGTAACAGGCGTGGGGGACACTGAAGCTTTCTTT. Translated: CASSLVTGVGDTEAFF. The whole variable domain, filled in from reference TRBV7-8 and TRBJ1-1, reads GAGVSQSPRYKVAKRGQDVALRCDPISGHVSLFWYQQALGQGPEFLTYFQNEAQLDKSGLPSDRFFAERPEGSVSTLKIQRTQQEDSAVYLCASSLVTGVGDTEAFFGQGTRLTVV.

Written as DNA, the CDR3 is TGTGCCAGCAACGACCCAGGGGTTAACTATGGCTACACCTTC. This encodes CASNDPGVNYGYTF. The J gene is TRBJ1-2, the V gene TRBV25-1; possibly TRBD1 for D (6 bases). V lost 7 bases and J lost 1, with 13 bases in between. CDR3 length: 14 amino acids. Germline CDR1 and CDR2: MGHDK and SYGVNS.

The chain joins TRBV19 to TRBJ2-2, with D possibly TRBD1 on 6 matching bases. Deletions cut 4 bases from V and 4 bases from J, with 16 bases between. The CDR3 consists of 16 residues. Germline CDR1 is LNHDA and CDR2 is SQIVND (reference sequence). CDR3 DNA: TGTGCCAGTAGTACTCGGGGAGCGACAGGCACCGGGGAGCTGTTTTTT. Translating gives CASSTRGATGTGELFF.

A word on this clonotype: This may stem from a read error, because a much larger clone lies one nucleotide away. This chain links TRBV12-3 or TRBV12-4 with TRBJ1-1; the D gene is possibly TRBD1 (5 bases). This CDR3 region has 13 residues. The CDR3 DNA sequence: TGTGCCAGCAGCCTAAGCCAGGACACTGAAGCTCTCTTT. It specifies CASSLSQDTEALF.

In this sample, this clonotype turned up a few times. The V gene is TRBV7-9, the J gene TRBJ2-3; TRBD1 agrees at 7 bases. The CDR3 covers 14 residues. The V segment lost 5 bases and the J segment 2 bases; nucleotides outside the gene matches: 4. Looked up from germline, CDR1 is SEHNR and CDR2 is FQNEAQ (reference sequence). The CDR3, as DNA: TGTGCCAGCAGCCAGGGGACAGCCACAGATACGCAGTATTTT. Translation: CASSQGTATDTQYF.

This clonotype occurred many times. The V call is TRBV5-1, the J call TRBJ1-4, with TRBD1 matching 7 bases. CDR1 is SGHRS and CDR2 is YFSETQ in the germline V gene. The CDR3 contains 13 residues. The J segment lost 14 bases and the V segment lost 3 bases, leaving 10 bases of the junction unmatched. The CDR3 DNA reads TGCGCCAGCAGCTCCGGGACAGTCCACCACCTGTTTTTT. Encoded protein: CASSSGTVHHLFF.

The chain joins TRBV7-9 to TRBJ2-5; D is tentatively TRBD1 or TRBD2 (5 bases each). With 6 bases removed from V and 7 bases from J, the gap between germline ends came to 6 bases. This CDR3 is 10 amino acids long. Looked up from germline, CDR1 is SEHNR and CDR2 is FQNEAQ (reference sequence). The CDR3 nucleotides read TGTGCCAGCAGTGGGGGGACCCAGTACTTC. Protein: CASSGGTQYF.

The chain is built from TRBV25-1 and TRBJ2-7; 7 bases line up with TRBD1. CDR3 length equals 16 residues. The V segment lost 4 bases and the J segment 0 bases; nucleotides outside the gene matches: 9. CDR1 and CDR2 from the germline V gene are MGHDK and SYGVNS. CDR3 amino acids: CASSALRQGPSYEQYF. As DNA, the CDR3 is TGTGCCAGCAGTGCCCTACGACAGGGCCCCTCCTACGAGCAGTACTTC.

Notes on this clonotype: A read error may be the cause here, since a much bigger clone is one base away. The chain recombines TRBV19 with TRBJ2-3; 7 bases match TRBD2. V shed 6 bases and J 4 bases; nucleotides not matched to a gene: 7. CDR3 length equals 14 residues. From germline, CDR1 is LNHDA and CDR2 SQIVND (reference sequence). CDR3 sequence reads: CASSPSGYADTQYF. The CDR3 nucleotides are TGTGCCAGTAGCCCTAGCGGATACGCAGATACGCAGTATTTT.

The rearrangement joins TRBV5-1 to TRBJ2-7, with TRBD2 matching 14 bases. Germline V lookup: CDR1 SGHRS, CDR2 YFSETQ. This CDR3 is built from 20 residues. With 0 bases clipped from V and 2 bases from J, the junction kept 13 bases outside the gene matches. CDR3 nucleotide sequence: TGCGCCAGCAGCTTGGAGGGGAGGACTAGCGGGAGGAGGTCCACCTACGAGCAGTACTTC. Translated: CASSLEGRTSGRRSTYEQYF.

The chain is built from TRBV29-1 and TRBJ1-1; D unclear. The V end was cut by 3 bases, the J end by 1 base, with 15 bases between. CDR3 size: 15 residues. Germline loops: CDR1 SQVTM, CDR2 ANQGSEA. CDR3 sequence reads: CSVETWTETNTEAFF. The DNA for the CDR3 is TGCAGCGTTGAGACCTGGACCGAAACGAACACTGAAGCTTTCTTT.